This is a list of T cell receptor beta chains from one sample in a study of blood T cells in healthy people across ages. Each CDR3 protein is one row after TCRdb ran MiXCR on the 5' RACE reads. The data show fewer than 950,000 distinct CDR3 sequences, 50% to 65% seen once. Sequences were obtained from blood. Every receptor here comes from an older man in good health. CDR3s include the opening cysteine and the closing phenylalanine or tryptophan. Each record gives: D gene, clone size, V gene, J gene, CDR3 DNA, CDR3 protein. A D gene is named only where the DNA matches it firmly. Size is stated for part of the rows, as once, few or many counts, or as a class when the clone is expanded.

d_call: .
clone_size: few
v_call: TRBV5-1
j_call: TRBJ2-5
cdr3_nt: TGCGCCAGCAGAGGTAGTTTCCAAGAGACCCAGTACTTC
cdr3_aa: CASRGSFQETQYF

d_call: .
clone_size: few
v_call: TRBV5-1
j_call: TRBJ2-1
cdr3_nt: TGCGCCAGAGGGTGGGCCTACAATGAGCAGTTCTTC
cdr3_aa: CARGWAYNEQFF

d_call: .
clone_size: .
v_call: TRBV5-1
j_call: TRBJ2-5
cdr3_nt: TGCGCCAGCAGCGGGTCAAGAGGTGGGGCCTCGCGGGAATCAGAGACCCAGTACTTC
cdr3_aa: CASSGSRGGASRESETQYF

d_call: .
clone_size: few
v_call: TRBV20-1
j_call: TRBJ2-7
cdr3_nt: TGCAGTGCTAGAGAGTTCGGGGGTAGCGGTACTTACAATGAGCAGTACTTC
cdr3_aa: CSAREFGGSGTYNEQYF

d_call: TRBD2
clone_size: .
v_call: TRBV12-3/TRBV12-4
j_call: TRBJ2-1
cdr3_nt: TGTGCCAGCAGGGCGACTAGCGGACTGAGCTCCTACAATGAGCAGTTCTTC
cdr3_aa: CASRATSGLSSYNEQFF

d_call: .
clone_size: .
v_call: TRBV20-1
j_call: TRBJ2-4
cdr3_nt: TGCAGTGCAGTCAGGGAGTCCAAAAACATTCAGTACTTC
cdr3_aa: CSAVRESKNIQYF

d_call: .
clone_size: .
v_call: TRBV5-1
j_call: TRBJ1-5
cdr3_nt: TGCGCCAGCAGCTTGTCGGGGAATCAGCCCCAGCATTTT
cdr3_aa: CASSLSGNQPQHF

d_call: .
clone_size: few
v_call: TRBV20-1
j_call: TRBJ1-1
cdr3_nt: TGCAGTGCTAGAGGAAAGGGGGGGACTGAAGCTTTCTTT
cdr3_aa: CSARGKGGTEAFF

d_call: .
clone_size: once
v_call: TRBV6-5
j_call: TRBJ2-5
cdr3_nt: TGTGCCAGCAGTGAACAGGGGGGGGAAGAGACCCAGTACTTC
cdr3_aa: CASSEQGGEETQYF

d_call: TRBD2
clone_size: .
v_call: TRBV5-1
j_call: TRBJ2-1
cdr3_nt: TGCGCCAGCAGCCGGGCTAGCGGGAGTTGGGATGAGCAGTTCTTC
cdr3_aa: CASSRASGSWDEQFF

d_call: TRBD2
clone_size: .
v_call: TRBV12-3/TRBV12-4
j_call: TRBJ2-1
cdr3_nt: TGTGCCAGCAGTTTTGCAGCGGGAGTTAGTTACAATGAGCAGTTCTTC
cdr3_aa: CASSFAAGVSYNEQFF

d_call: .
clone_size: .
v_call: TRBV5-1
j_call: TRBJ1-1
cdr3_nt: TGCGCCAGCAGCCCGGATCGGACTACTGAAGCTTTCTTT
cdr3_aa: CASSPDRTTEAFF

d_call: .
clone_size: .
v_call: TRBV20-1
j_call: TRBJ2-1
cdr3_nt: TGCAGTGCCGCGACTGGGCGGACCTACAATGAGCAGTTCTTC
cdr3_aa: CSAATGRTYNEQFF

d_call: TRBD2
clone_size: .
v_call: TRBV20-1
j_call: TRBJ2-7
cdr3_nt: TGCGGTGCTAGAGACGGGACTAGCGGCTACGAGCAGTACTTC
cdr3_aa: CGARDGTSGYEQYF

d_call: TRBD2
clone_size: few
v_call: TRBV2
j_call: TRBJ2-3
cdr3_nt: TGTGCCAGCAGGGAAATCGCGGGAGGGCCCAGATACGCGTATTTT
cdr3_aa: CASREIAGGPRYAYF

d_call: TRBD2
clone_size: .
v_call: TRBV6-5
j_call: TRBJ2-3
cdr3_nt: TGTGCCACTCAAGGGACTATTTCCGGGTACGCGTATTTT
cdr3_aa: CATQGTISGYAYF

d_call: .
clone_size: .
v_call: TRBV6-5
j_call: TRBJ2-1
cdr3_nt: TGTGCCAGCAAAGGGGGGTGGAGTTCCCTTTCGGAGCGGTTCTTC
cdr3_aa: CASKGGWSSLSERFF

d_call: .
clone_size: .
v_call: TRBV2
j_call: TRBJ2-1
cdr3_nt: TGTGCCAGCAGTGACCGCGTTGGCTACAATGAGCAGTTCTTC
cdr3_aa: CASSDRVGYNEQFF

d_call: .
clone_size: .
v_call: TRBV7-2
j_call: TRBJ1-2
cdr3_nt: TGTGCCAGCAGCTTAGTTCCGGGTACCAACTATGGCTACACCTTC
cdr3_aa: CASSLVPGTNYGYTF

d_call: .
clone_size: .
v_call: TRBV6-4
j_call: TRBJ1-2
cdr3_nt: TGTGCCAGCAGTGACTCGAGCGGATCTAGCTATGGCTACACCTTC
cdr3_aa: CASSDSSGSSYGYTF

d_call: .
clone_size: .
v_call: TRBV24-1
j_call: TRBJ2-3
cdr3_nt: TGTGCCACCAGTGATTTGATGACACAGCACAGATACGCGTATTTT
cdr3_aa: CATSDLMTQHRYAYF

d_call: TRBD2
clone_size: once
v_call: TRBV6-2/TRBV6-3
j_call: TRBJ2-2
cdr3_nt: TGTGCCAGCAGTGTCACCGGGGGGAGGGGCACCGGGGAGCTGTTTTTT
cdr3_aa: CASSVTGGRGTGELFF